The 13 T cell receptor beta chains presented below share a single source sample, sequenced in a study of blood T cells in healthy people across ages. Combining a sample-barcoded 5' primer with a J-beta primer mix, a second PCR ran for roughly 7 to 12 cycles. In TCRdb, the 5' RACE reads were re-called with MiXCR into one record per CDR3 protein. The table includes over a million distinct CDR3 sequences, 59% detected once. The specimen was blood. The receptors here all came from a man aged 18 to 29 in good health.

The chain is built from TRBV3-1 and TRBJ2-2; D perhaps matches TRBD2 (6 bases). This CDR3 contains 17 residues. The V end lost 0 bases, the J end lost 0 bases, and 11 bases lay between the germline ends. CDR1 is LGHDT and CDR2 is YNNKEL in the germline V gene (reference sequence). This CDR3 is CASSQDWRGSNTGELFF. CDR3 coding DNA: TGTGCCAGCAGCCAAGATTGGAGGGGTTCGAACACCGGGGAGCTGTTTTTT.

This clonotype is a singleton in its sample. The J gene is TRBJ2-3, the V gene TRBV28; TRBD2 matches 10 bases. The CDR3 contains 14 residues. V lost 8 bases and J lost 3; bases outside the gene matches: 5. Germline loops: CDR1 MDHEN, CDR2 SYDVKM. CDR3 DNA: TGTGCCAGCGTAAGAGCGGGGGGGACAGATACGCAGTATTTT. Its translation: CASVRAGGTDTQYF.

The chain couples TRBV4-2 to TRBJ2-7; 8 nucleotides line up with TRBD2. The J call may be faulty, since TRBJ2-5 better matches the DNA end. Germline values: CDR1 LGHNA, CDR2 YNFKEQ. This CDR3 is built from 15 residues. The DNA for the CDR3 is TGTGCCAGCAGCCAAGACCCCGGGAGGGAAGAGACCCAGTACTTC. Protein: CASSQDPGREETQYF.

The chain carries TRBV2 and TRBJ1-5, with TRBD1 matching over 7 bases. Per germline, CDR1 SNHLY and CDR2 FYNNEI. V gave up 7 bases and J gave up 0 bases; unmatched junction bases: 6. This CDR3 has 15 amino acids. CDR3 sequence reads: CASKPQGVSNQPQHF. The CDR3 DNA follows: TGTGCCAGCAAACCTCAGGGGGTTAGCAATCAGCCCCAGCATTTT.

The CDR3 reads CASSPSRSQTDTQYF. CDR3 bases: TGTGCCAGCAGTCCGTCGCGGAGTCAGACAGATACGCAGTATTTT. The chain couples TRBV6-2 or TRBV6-3 to TRBJ2-3; D gene unclear. The CDR3 totals 15 residues. Germline CDR1 MNHEY, CDR2 SVGEGT. V was clipped by 5 bases and J by 3 bases, with 15 bases between them.

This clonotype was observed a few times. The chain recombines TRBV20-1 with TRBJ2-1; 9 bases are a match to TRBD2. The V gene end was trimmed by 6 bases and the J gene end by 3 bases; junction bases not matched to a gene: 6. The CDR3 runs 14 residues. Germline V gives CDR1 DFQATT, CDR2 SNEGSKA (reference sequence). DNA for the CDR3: TGCAGTGCGGGGGCGGGGGGGGACTACAATGAGCAGTTCTTC. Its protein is CSAGAGGDYNEQFF.

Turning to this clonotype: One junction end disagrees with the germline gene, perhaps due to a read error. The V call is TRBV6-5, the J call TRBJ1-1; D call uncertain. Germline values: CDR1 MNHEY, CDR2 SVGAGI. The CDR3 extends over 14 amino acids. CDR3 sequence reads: CASSDSARSPEAFF. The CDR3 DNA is TGTGCCAGCAGTGACTCGGCCAGGTCCCCTGAAGCTTTCTTT.

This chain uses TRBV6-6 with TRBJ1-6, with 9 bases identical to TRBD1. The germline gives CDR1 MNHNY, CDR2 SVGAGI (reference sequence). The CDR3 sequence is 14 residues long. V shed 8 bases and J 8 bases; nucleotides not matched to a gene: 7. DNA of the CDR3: TGTGCCAGCGGAGGGACAGGGACCTATTCACCCCTCCACTTT. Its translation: CASGGTGTYSPLHF.

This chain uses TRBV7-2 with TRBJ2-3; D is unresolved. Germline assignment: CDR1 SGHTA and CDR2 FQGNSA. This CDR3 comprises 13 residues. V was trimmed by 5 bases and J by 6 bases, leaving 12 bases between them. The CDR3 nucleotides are TGTGCCAGCAGCCCGGCCCTCCCGGATACGCAGTATTTT. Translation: CASSPALPDTQYF.

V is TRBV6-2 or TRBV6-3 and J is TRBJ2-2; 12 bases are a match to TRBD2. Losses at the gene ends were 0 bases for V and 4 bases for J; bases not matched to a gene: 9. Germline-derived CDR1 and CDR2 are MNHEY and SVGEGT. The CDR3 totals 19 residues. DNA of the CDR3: TGTGCCAGCAGTTACTCTCTTACTACTAGCGGGGGGATCACCGGGGAGCTGTTTTTT. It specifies CASSYSLTTSGGITGELFF.

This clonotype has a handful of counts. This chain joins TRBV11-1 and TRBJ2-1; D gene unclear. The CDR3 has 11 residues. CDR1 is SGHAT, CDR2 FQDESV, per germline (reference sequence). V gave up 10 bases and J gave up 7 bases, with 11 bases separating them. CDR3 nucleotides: TGTGCCACCCCACTCGGGAATGAGCAGTTCTTC. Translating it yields CATPLGNEQFF.

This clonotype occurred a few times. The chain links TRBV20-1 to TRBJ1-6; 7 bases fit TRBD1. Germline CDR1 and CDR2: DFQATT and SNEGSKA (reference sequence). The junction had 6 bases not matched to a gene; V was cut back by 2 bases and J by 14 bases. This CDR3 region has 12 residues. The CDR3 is CSARRQGGTLHF. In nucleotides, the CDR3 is TGCAGTGCTAGAAGGCAGGGGGGGACCCTCCACTTT.

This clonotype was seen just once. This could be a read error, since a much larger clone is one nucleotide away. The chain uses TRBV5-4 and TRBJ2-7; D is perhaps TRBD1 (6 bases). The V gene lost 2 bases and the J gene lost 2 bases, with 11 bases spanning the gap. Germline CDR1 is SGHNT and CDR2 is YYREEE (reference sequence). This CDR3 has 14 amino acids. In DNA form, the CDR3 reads TGTGCCAGCAGCTTTGAACAGGGAGCCTACGAGCAGTACTTC. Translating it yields CASSFEQGAYEQYF.